This T cell receptor beta chain is drawn from a study of T cell responses to AZD1222 COVID-19 vaccine. Comments on this clone: Its antigen remains unknown.

Profiled with immunoSEQ multiplex PCR; TCRdb holds only in-frame clones, not every one. In the table there are roughly 110,000 clones, about nine tenths of which are singletons. CDR1 and CDR2 (germline): SQVTM, ANQGSEA. The ends were cut back, 6 bases at V and 6 bases at J, with 15 bases in the middle. CDR3 length: 12 residues. Study outcomes and limitations: Baseline serostatus was positive in only six or seven AZD1222 recipients. After two AZD1222 doses, spike-specific TCR breadth and depth rose versus day 0. Vaccine-associated CD4 TCRs spanned spike, dominant at 160-218 and 743-854. Without day 14 samples, only post-peak T cell repertoires were studied.

This material consisted of peripheral blood, taken on day 0 of AZD1222 vaccination. The source of this sequence is an adult in good health. The chain couples TRBV29-1 to TRBJ2-7; unclear D gene. In nucleotides, the CDR3 is TGCAGCGTAGAGATCCGGGCCCTCGAGCAGTACTTC. The encoded protein is CSVEIRALEQYF.